This is a list of T cell receptor beta chains from one sample in a study of siplizumab effects on memory and regulatory T cells. Data came from immunoSEQ multiplex PCR; TCRdb stores just in-frame clones and leaves some out. Of 20,000 to 30,000 clones listed, roughly 84% are singletons. Material for sequencing was memory CD4+ T cells sorted from blood. Receptors were obtained from a human donor in good health. CDR3s include the opening cysteine and the closing phenylalanine or tryptophan. Fields, in order: clone size, V gene, J gene, D gene, CDR3 protein, CDR3 DNA. A D gene is named only where the DNA matches it firmly. Only part of the rows carry a size: once, few, many, or a class if the clone is expanded.

clone size: few; V gene: TRBV5-4; J gene: TRBJ2-1; D gene: -; CDR3 protein: CASSPSPGNEQFF; CDR3 DNA: TGTGCCAGCAGCCCGAGCCCGGGAAATGAGCAGTTCTTC
clone size: -; V gene: TRBV7-2; J gene: TRBJ1-3; D gene: -; CDR3 protein: CASSPRGGDTIYF; CDR3 DNA: TGTGCCAGCAGCCCCCGAGGTGGAGACACCATATATTTT
clone size: -; V gene: TRBV9; J gene: TRBJ2-7; D gene: -; CDR3 protein: CASSVAQGYEQYF; CDR3 DNA: TGTGCCAGCAGCGTAGCGCAGGGCTACGAGCAGTACTTC
clone size: -; V gene: TRBV5-1; J gene: TRBJ1-2; D gene: -; CDR3 protein: CASSFEFGYGYTF; CDR3 DNA: TGCGCCAGCAGCTTTGAGTTCGGCTATGGCTACACCTTC
clone size: -; V gene: TRBV6-1; J gene: TRBJ2-7; D gene: TRBD2; CDR3 protein: CASTKLADFYYEQYF; CDR3 DNA: TGTGCTAGCACCAAACTAGCGGACTTTTACTACGAGCAGTACTTC
clone size: -; V gene: TRBV18; J gene: TRBJ2-2; D gene: -; CDR3 protein: CASSPTVNANTGELFF; CDR3 DNA: TGTGCCAGCTCACCAACCGTGAACGCGAACACCGGGGAGCTGTTTTTT
clone size: few; V gene: TRBV7-2; J gene: TRBJ2-7; D gene: -; CDR3 protein: CASSLARDSGEQYF; CDR3 DNA: TGTGCCAGCAGCTTAGCCCGGGACTCCGGGGAGCAGTACTTC
clone size: few; V gene: TRBV7-2; J gene: TRBJ2-1; D gene: -; CDR3 protein: CASSLNRHEQFF; CDR3 DNA: TGTGCCAGCAGCTTAAATCGCCATGAGCAGTTCTTC
clone size: few; V gene: TRBV19; J gene: TRBJ2-1; D gene: -; CDR3 protein: CASSNRATNEQFF; CDR3 DNA: TGTGCCAGTAGTAACCGAGCGACAAATGAGCAGTTCTTC
clone size: -; V gene: TRBV18; J gene: TRBJ1-4; D gene: -; CDR3 protein: CASSIRGEKLFF; CDR3 DNA: TGTGCCAGCTCCATCAGGGGTGAAAAACTGTTTTTT
clone size: few; V gene: TRBV11-2; J gene: TRBJ1-1; D gene: -; CDR3 protein: CASSLVWAATEAFF; CDR3 DNA: TGTGCCAGCAGCTTAGTTTGGGCCGCGACTGAAGCTTTCTTT
clone size: few; V gene: TRBV29-1; J gene: TRBJ1-3; D gene: TRBD1; CDR3 protein: CSARGVTGAGNTIYF; CDR3 DNA: TGCAGCGCCCGCGGGGTGACAGGGGCTGGAAACACCATATATTTT
clone size: -; V gene: TRBV5-1; J gene: TRBJ2-1; D gene: -; CDR3 protein: CASSLGGRVSRAYNEQFF; CDR3 DNA: TGCGCCAGCAGCTTGGGTGGGAGAGTGAGTAGAGCGTACAATGAGCAGTTCTTC
clone size: once; V gene: TRBV19; J gene: TRBJ1-2; D gene: TRBD1; CDR3 protein: CASSGRTGNYGYTF; CDR3 DNA: TGTGCCAGTAGTGGGCGGACAGGGAACTATGGCTACACCTTC
clone size: few; V gene: TRBV6-1; J gene: TRBJ1-5; D gene: TRBD1; CDR3 protein: CASSEARAGGEPQHF; CDR3 DNA: TGTGCCAGCAGTGAAGCGCGGGCAGGGGGTGAGCCCCAGCATTTT
clone size: -; V gene: TRBV29-1; J gene: TRBJ2-5; D gene: -; CDR3 protein: CSVVRQQETQYF; CDR3 DNA: TGCAGCGTTGTAAGACAGCAAGAGACCCAGTACTTC
clone size: -; V gene: TRBV21-1; J gene: TRBJ1-3; D gene: -; CDR3 protein: CASSKRPGQGASGNTIYF; CDR3 DNA: TGTGCCAGCAGCAAAAGGCCGGGACAGGGGGCTTCTGGAAACACCATATATTTT
clone size: -; V gene: TRBV7-3; J gene: TRBJ2-3; D gene: TRBD2; CDR3 protein: CASSSTSDTDTQYF; CDR3 DNA: TGTGCCAGCAGCTCGACTAGCGACACAGATACGCAGTATTTT
clone size: -; V gene: TRBV19; J gene: TRBJ1-2; D gene: -; CDR3 protein: CASSTREGYGYTF; CDR3 DNA: TGTGCCAGTAGTACGCGAGAGGGTTATGGCTACACCTTC
clone size: -; V gene: TRBV15; J gene: TRBJ1-2; D gene: -; CDR3 protein: CATSATGNYGYTF; CDR3 DNA: TGTGCCACCAGCGCTACAGGGAACTATGGCTACACCTTC
clone size: -; V gene: TRBV19; J gene: TRBJ1-2; D gene: -; CDR3 protein: CASSSRQQNYGYTF; CDR3 DNA: TGTGCCAGTAGTTCCCGGCAGCAAAACTATGGCTACACCTTC
clone size: -; V gene: TRBV6-1; J gene: TRBJ2-4; D gene: -; CDR3 protein: CASSEAGGLGKNIQYF; CDR3 DNA: TGTGCCAGCAGTGAAGCTGGGGGATTAGGCAAAAACATTCAGTACTTC
clone size: few; V gene: TRBV14; J gene: TRBJ2-7; D gene: -; CDR3 protein: CASSQDFSYEQYF; CDR3 DNA: TGTGCCAGCAGCCAAGACTTCTCCTACGAGCAGTACTTC
clone size: once; V gene: TRBV13; J gene: TRBJ2-7; D gene: TRBD2; CDR3 protein: CASSTLLKRASGSYEQYF; CDR3 DNA: TGTGCCAGCAGCACACTCCTAAAGCGGGCTAGCGGGAGTTACGAGCAGTACTTC
clone size: -; V gene: TRBV5-1; J gene: TRBJ2-7; D gene: TRBD2; CDR3 protein: CASSPRGREAIYEQYF; CDR3 DNA: TGCGCCAGCAGCCCCAGAGGGAGGGAGGCAATCTACGAGCAGTACTTC
clone size: -; V gene: TRBV6-1; J gene: TRBJ1-6; D gene: -; CDR3 protein: CASSERSLAASSPLHF; CDR3 DNA: TGTGCCAGCAGTGAAAGGAGTCTCGCGGCGAGTTCACCCCTCCACTTT
clone size: -; V gene: TRBV2; J gene: TRBJ1-4; D gene: -; CDR3 protein: CASSRPSQDSLFF; CDR3 DNA: TGTGCCAGCAGTCGGCCTTCCCAGGATAGCCTGTTTTTT
clone size: few; V gene: TRBV11-3; J gene: TRBJ2-3; D gene: TRBD2; CDR3 protein: CASSPRLAGGPVDTQYF; CDR3 DNA: TGTGCCAGCAGCCCTCGACTAGCGGGAGGGCCAGTAGATACGCAGTATTTT
clone size: -; V gene: TRBV29-1; J gene: TRBJ1-1; D gene: -; CDR3 protein: CSVEEPVNTEAFF; CDR3 DNA: TGCAGCGTTGAAGAACCGGTTAACACTGAAGCTTTCTTT
clone size: -; V gene: TRBV30; J gene: TRBJ2-2; D gene: -; CDR3 protein: CAWIQGNTGELFF; CDR3 DNA: TGTGCCTGGATACAGGGGAACACCGGGGAGCTGTTTTTT
clone size: -; V gene: TRBV15; J gene: TRBJ2-4; D gene: -; CDR3 protein: CATSRDLAKNIQYF; CDR3 DNA: TGTGCCACCAGCAGAGACTTAGCCAAAAACATTCAGTACTTC
clone size: -; V gene: TRBV7-6; J gene: TRBJ2-3; D gene: -; CDR3 protein: CASSLRGRESTDTQYF; CDR3 DNA: TGTGCCAGCAGCCTCCGAGGGCGGGAAAGCACAGATACGCAGTATTTT
clone size: -; V gene: TRBV30; J gene: TRBJ1-2; D gene: -; CDR3 protein: CAWSQQGHGYTF; CDR3 DNA: TGTGCCTGGAGCCAACAGGGACATGGCTACACCTTC
clone size: medium-sized; V gene: TRBV11-3; J gene: TRBJ1-1; D gene: -; CDR3 protein: CASSPSQGGTEAFF; CDR3 DNA: TGTGCCAGCAGCCCGTCCCAGGGAGGCACTGAAGCTTTCTTT
clone size: -; V gene: TRBV7-2; J gene: TRBJ2-7; D gene: TRBD2; CDR3 protein: CASTISVSGRREQYF; CDR3 DNA: TGTGCCAGCACCATATCGGTCAGCGGGAGGCGCGAGCAGTACTTC
clone size: few; V gene: TRBV6-6; J gene: TRBJ1-1; D gene: TRBD1; CDR3 protein: CASSYGQGGTEAFF; CDR3 DNA: TGTGCCAGCAGTTATGGACAGGGTGGCACTGAAGCTTTCTTT
clone size: -; V gene: TRBV18; J gene: TRBJ2-7; D gene: -; CDR3 protein: CASSPSRDSYEQYF; CDR3 DNA: TGTGCCAGCTCACCATCAAGGGATTCCTACGAGCAGTACTTC
clone size: -; V gene: TRBV2; J gene: TRBJ1-1; D gene: -; CDR3 protein: CASIVSRNTEAFF; CDR3 DNA: TGTGCCAGCATTGTTTCGCGGAACACTGAAGCTTTCTTT
clone size: -; V gene: TRBV15; J gene: TRBJ1-3; D gene: -; CDR3 protein: CATSRDMGSPGNTIYF; CDR3 DNA: TGTGCCACCAGCAGAGATATGGGGTCTCCTGGAAACACCATATATTTT
clone size: few; V gene: TRBV7-3; J gene: TRBJ2-5; D gene: TRBD2; CDR3 protein: CASSLGTSGREGETQYF; CDR3 DNA: TGTGCCAGCAGCTTAGGGACTAGCGGAAGGGAGGGGGAGACCCAGTACTTC
clone size: -; V gene: TRBV27; J gene: TRBJ1-2; D gene: TRBD1; CDR3 protein: CASSLTGGVQYGYTF; CDR3 DNA: TGTGCCAGCAGTTTAACAGGGGGCGTTCAATACGGCTACACCTTC
clone size: -; V gene: TRBV5-8; J gene: TRBJ1-1; D gene: TRBD1; CDR3 protein: CASSPQGEGNTEAFF; CDR3 DNA: TGTGCCAGCAGCCCACAGGGGGAGGGGAACACTGAAGCTTTCTTT